The T cell receptor (beta chain) described here comes from a study of OX40 agonist ivuxolimab in advanced cancers. This clone was detected only a few times. With 10 bases removed from V and 11 bases from J, the gap between germline ends came to 23 bases. This CDR3 comprises 13 residues. CDR1 and CDR2 (germline): SGHNT, YENEEA. Clones were read by immunoSEQ multiplex PCR, and TCRdb kept only the in-frame ones, dropping some. The sample shows around 60,000 clones, 79% of them seen only once. The source of this sequence is an adult with an advanced solid tumor such as melanoma, head and neck, liver or kidney cancer. The sample in question was CD4+ or CD8+ T cells sorted from blood, obtained in a trial of the OX40 agonist ivuxolimab. The chain employs TRBV11-3 and TRBJ2-5, with D perhaps assigned TRBD1 or TRBD2 (6 bases each). This CDR3 reads CATAGDPRGRQYF. The DNA for the CDR3 is TGTGCCACCGCCGGGGACCCTAGGGGGAGGCAGTACTTC.